This entry lists 4 T cell receptor beta chains sequenced from one sample in a study of blood T cell repertoires in COVID-19. Sequenced by immunoSEQ multiplex PCR; TCRdb stores in-frame clones only, minus some. Of 150,000 or so clones in the sample, about 85% were seen once. Sequenced material: peripheral blood. These receptors were obtained from a woman aged 45-59 years with COVID-19, enrolled during active disease.

This chain links TRBV14 with TRBJ1-2; D remains unclear. Between the trimmed V and J ends, which lost 0 bases and 4 bases, there was a span of 9 bases. There are 14 residues in the CDR3. CDR1 is SGHDN and CDR2 is FVKESK in the germline V gene. The CDR3: CASSQDRLFYGYTF. CDR3 in DNA: TGTGCCAGCAGCCAAGACCGACTATTCTATGGCTACACCTTC.

The genes are TRBV7-3 and TRBJ2-1; 13 bases match TRBD2. The germline CDR1 and CDR2 sequences are SGHTA and FQGTGA. The V gene end was trimmed by 6 bases and the J gene end by 9 bases; junction bases not matched to a gene: 8. The CDR3 runs 15 residues. The CDR3 nucleotides read TGTGCCAGCAGGCCACTAGCGGGGGGGCTGATTGAGCAGTTCTTC. Translated, it gives CASRPLAGGLIEQFF.

The chain couples TRBV9 to TRBJ2-3; TRBD2 matches 7 bases. The V and J ends lost 0 bases and 2 bases, in that order; junction bases with no gene match: 3. The germline V gene has CDR1 SGDLS and CDR2 YYNGEE. The CDR3 sequence is 15 residues long. Written as DNA, the CDR3 is TGTGCCAGCAGCGTAGGGGACTACATCACAGATACGCAGTATTTT. It yields the protein CASSVGDYITDTQYF. Based on the CDR3 plus reference TRBV9 and TRBJ2-3, the full variable domain is DSGVTQTPKHLITATGQRVTLRCSPRSGDLSVYWYQQSLDQGLQFLIQYYNGEERAKGNILERFSAQQFPDLHSELNLSSLELGDSALYFCASSVGDYITDTQYFGPGTRLTVL.

The gene calls are TRBV12-3 or TRBV12-4 and TRBJ2-3; TRBD2 matches at 7 bases. The CDR3 extends over 13 amino acids. Germline trimming cut 3 bases from V and 5 bases from J; bases unmatched to any gene: 2. CDR3 amino acids: CASSFGLGDTQYF. For the CDR3, the DNA is TGTGCCAGCAGTTTCGGACTAGGAGATACGCAGTATTTT.